A single sample is the source of the 20 T cell receptor beta chains below, sequenced in a study of PD-1 blockade in classical Hodgkin lymphoma. Every single patient, without exception, relapsed after autologous stem cell transplantation, and brentuximab vedotin exposure varied. Sequencing used immunoSEQ multiplex PCR; TCRdb keeps in-frame clones, though not all of them. The sample yields around 25,000 clones, 67% seen once. Sequences were derived from peripheral blood mononuclear cells (PBMCs), sampled before the second cycle of nivolumab. All receptors come from a human donor with classical Hodgkin lymphoma.

The rearrangement joins TRBV30 to TRBJ2-2, with TRBD2 matching 7 bases. The CDR3 covers 15 residues. The germline CDR1 and CDR2 sequences are GTSNPN and SVGIG (reference sequence). With 5 bases clipped from V and 6 bases from J, the junction kept 12 bases outside the gene matches. CDR3 sequence (DNA): TGTGCCTGGCAGGATTGGGCGGGAGTATCCGGGGAGCTGTTTTTT. It codes for CAWQDWAGVSGELFF.

The chain is built from TRBV6-1 and TRBJ2-1; possibly TRBD2 for D (5 bases). Germline V CDR1 and CDR2: MNHNS, SASEGT. Trimming left V 6 bases short and J 3 bases short, with 12 bases between. The CDR3 contains 14 residues. The CDR3 DNA reads TGTGCCAGCAGCCCGGGATTTTTCTACAATGAGCAGTTCTTC. It specifies CASSPGFFYNEQFF.

V is TRBV30 and J is TRBJ2-7; a possible D gene is TRBD2 (7 bases). The V and J ends lost 3 bases and 1 base respectively, with 22 bases between them. Germline CDR1 is GTSNPN and CDR2 is SVGIG (reference sequence). The CDR3 consists of 17 residues. In DNA, the CDR3 is TGTGCCTGGAGCGGGGTCGGGAGGACAGATATTTCCTACGAGCAGTACTTC. Translation: CAWSGVGRTDISYEQYF.

This rearrangement joins TRBV12-5 to TRBJ1-5; 7 nucleotides line up with TRBD1. The CDR3 is made up of 15 amino acids. Per the germline V gene, CDR1 is LGHNT and CDR2 is FRNRAP. V lost 9 bases to trimming and J lost 4 bases; unmatched junction nucleotides: 12. CDR3 nucleotides: TGTGCTAGCGCAACCGGGACAGAGCGAAATCAGCCCCAGCATTTT. This gives the protein CASATGTERNQPQHF.

The genes are TRBV7-6 and TRBJ2-3; maybe TRBD2 (5 bases). This CDR3 has 15 residues. Looked up from germline, CDR1 is SGHVS and CDR2 is FNYEAQ. Trimming stripped 1 base from V and 2 bases from J, with 10 bases between. CDR3 sequence reads: CASSLGRRPTDTQYF. The CDR3 region has the DNA TGTGCCAGCAGCTTAGGAAGGAGGCCCACAGATACGCAGTATTTT.

This chain links TRBV4-3 with TRBJ2-3; 9 bases fit TRBD1. The germline gives CDR1 LGHNA, CDR2 YSLEER. Trimming took 3 bases from V and 6 from J; bases not matched to a gene: 4. The CDR3 sequence is 14 residues long. The CDR3 DNA reads TGCGCCAGCAGCCAGAACAGGGGGCTTGATACGCAGTATTTT. Protein sequence: CASSQNRGLDTQYF.

The rearrangement links TRBV6-6 to TRBJ1-3; D unclear. V was clipped by 6 bases and J by 0 bases, with 12 bases between them. This CDR3 has 15 amino acids. CDR1 is MNHNY and CDR2 is SVGAGI in the germline V gene (reference sequence). The CDR3 spells CASSRDGASGNTIYF. CDR3 sequence (DNA): TGTGCCAGCAGCCGCGACGGTGCCTCTGGAAACACCATATATTTT.

The chain uses TRBV7-2 and TRBJ2-7; D not certain. CDR1 is SGHTA and CDR2 is FQGNSA in the germline V gene. The V end lost 1 base, the J end lost 3 bases, and 10 bases lay between the germline ends. CDR3 length: 14 amino acids. CDR3: CASSLVAGNYEQYF. The CDR3 region has the DNA TGTGCCAGCAGCTTAGTAGCAGGCAACTACGAGCAGTACTTC.

This clone has a single count. The V and J genes are TRBV28 and TRBJ2-3, with 8 bases identical to TRBD1. The J segment lost 6 bases and the V segment lost 8 bases, leaving 10 bases of the junction unmatched. Looked up from germline, CDR1 is MDHEN and CDR2 is SYDVKM. The CDR3 spans 14 residues. The CDR3 is CASGRQGRSDTQYF. CDR3 nucleotides: TGTGCCAGCGGACGACAGGGGCGATCGGATACGCAGTATTTT. Complete variable domain (other parts from reference TRBV28 and TRBJ2-3): DVKVTQSSRYLVKRTGEKVFLECVQDMDHENMFWYRQDPGLGLRLIYFSYDVKMKEKGDIPEGYSVSREKKERFSLILESASTNQTSMYLCASGRQGRSDTQYFGPGTRLTVL.

The chain is built from TRBV27 and TRBJ2-1, with 7 positions matching TRBD2. Germline V CDR1 and CDR2: MNHEY, SMNVEV (reference sequence). The CDR3 is 14 amino acids. The V and J ends lost 6 bases and 5 bases, in that order; junction bases with no gene match: 7. CDR3: CASRRGGVNNEQFF. CDR3 nucleotide sequence: TGTGCCAGCAGGCGTGGGGGGGTGAACAATGAGCAGTTCTTC.

V gene TRBV9 combines with J gene TRBJ2-3; D perhaps matches TRBD2 (6 bases). This CDR3 contains 18 residues. Germline assignment: CDR1 SGDLS and CDR2 YYNGEE. V lost 0 bases and J 2 bases, leaving 19 bases between the germline ends. The CDR3 DNA sequence: TGTGCCAGCAGCGTAGGAGGTAACGGGCGGGGAACCACAGATACGCAGTATTTT. It codes for CASSVGGNGRGTTDTQYF.

The chain recombines TRBV7-2 with TRBJ2-5, with D maybe TRBD2 (5 bases). The DNA end favors TRBJ2-7, so the J call may be wrong. Germline V lookup: CDR1 SGHTA, CDR2 FQGNSA. CDR3 length: 14 amino acids. CDR3 protein: CASSPSRASYEQYF. DNA for the CDR3: TGTGCCAGCAGCCCCTCGCGGGCCTCCTACGAGCAGTACTTC.

The chain has TRBV30 and TRBJ2-2; D perhaps matches TRBD2 (6 bases). The CDR3 spans 14 residues. CDR1 is GTSNPN, CDR2 SVGIG, per germline (reference sequence). The germline V and J ends were trimmed by 2 bases and 2 bases, with 9 bases remaining between them. CDR3 loop: CAWSFGTNTGELFF. CDR3 bases: TGTGCCTGGAGTTTCGGGACTAACACCGGGGAGCTGTTTTTT.

The chain's CDR3 is CASRAPSGANVLTF. The CDR3 region has the DNA TGTGCCAGCAGAGCGCCGAGCGGGGCCAACGTCCTGACTTTC. The chain joins TRBV6-5 to TRBJ2-6; D is unresolved. The CDR3 has 14 amino acids. Trimming left V 6 bases short and J 4 bases short, with 10 bases between. Germline lookup yields CDR1 MNHEY and CDR2 SVGAGI.

In DNA, the CDR3 is TGTGCCAGCGTCAGGGAGTCCTACGAGCAGTACTTC. Translated: CASVRESYEQYF. This chain joins TRBV2 and TRBJ2-7; the D call may be TRBD1 or TRBD2 (5 bases each). The CDR3 has 12 residues. Germline V gene data show CDR1 as SNHLY and CDR2 as FYNNEI. The V end was cut by 8 bases, the J end by 1 base, with 9 bases between.

This chain links TRBV7-2 with TRBJ2-5, with D perhaps matching TRBD1 (5 bases). In germline, CDR1 is SGHTA, CDR2 FQGNSA. The V and J ends lost 5 bases and 2 bases respectively, with 18 bases between them. The CDR3 length is 16 residues. CDR3 nucleotides: TGTGCCAGCAGCCCCTTGGCTGGGGCCCGGCAAGAGACCCAGTACTTC. Its protein product is CASSPLAGARQETQYF.

This clone was observed a single time. This chain links TRBV25-1 with TRBJ2-3; a weak D match, TRBD1 (5 bases). Germline assignment: CDR1 MGHDK and CDR2 SYGVNS. The CDR3 totals 13 residues. V gave up 3 bases and J gave up 6 bases, with 10 bases separating them. The CDR3 DNA is TGTGCCAGCAGTGACTTCAGGGATGATACGCAGTATTTT. The encoded protein is CASSDFRDDTQYF. Supplemented by reference TRBV25-1 and TRBJ2-3, the full variable domain reads EADIYQTPRYLVIGTGKKITLECSQTMGHDKMYWYQQDPGMELHLIHYSYGVNSTEKGDLSSESTVSRIRTEHFPLTLESARPSHTSQYLCASSDFRDDTQYFGPGTRLTVL.

The V gene is TRBV7-9, the J gene TRBJ1-2; D remains ambiguous. The V and J ends lost 0 bases and 6 bases respectively, with 5 bases between them. Germline lookup yields CDR1 SEHNR and CDR2 FQNEAQ (reference sequence). The CDR3 is made up of 12 amino acids. The CDR3 sequence is CASSLARHGYTF. DNA of the CDR3: TGTGCCAGCAGCTTAGCGAGACATGGCTACACCTTC.

This sequence joins TRBV9 and TRBJ2-7, with D possibly being TRBD1 (6 bases). Trimming took off 0 bases at V and 6 bases at J, with 10 bases between the two ends. The CDR3 runs to 13 residues. Germline loops: CDR1 SGDLS, CDR2 YYNGEE. The CDR3 loop reads CASSVGQGSEQYF. CDR3 coding DNA: TGTGCCAGCAGCGTAGGGCAGGGGAGCGAGCAGTACTTC.

This sequence joins TRBV11-2 and TRBJ2-4; D may correspond to TRBD1 or TRBD2 (7 bases each). There are 15 residues in the CDR3. The ends were cut back, 5 bases at V and 7 bases at J, with 18 bases in the middle. CDR1 is SGHAT, CDR2 FQNNGV, per germline. The CDR3 spells CASSARGGTGNIQYF. The CDR3 DNA is TGTGCCAGCAGCGCCAGGGGGGGGACTGGGAACATTCAGTACTTC.